These T cell receptor beta chains were read from a single sample in a study of blood T cell repertoires in COVID-19. TCRdb's copy holds only in-frame clones and misses some; the assay was immunoSEQ multiplex PCR. In the table there are some 260,000 clones, around four fifths of which are singletons. What was sequenced was PBMCs or T cells enriched from blood (not recorded which). These receptors all come from a young man with acute COVID-19. The CDR3 runs from the conserved cysteine through the conserved F or W. A D gene is named only where the DNA matches it firmly. Rows may omit the clone size; those that give it use once, few, many or a size class.

j_call d_call clone_size v_call cdr3_aa cdr3_nt
TRBJ1-4 NA NA TRBV28 CASGGGTNEKLFF TGTGCCAGCGGGGGGGGTACTAATGAAAAACTGTTTTTT
TRBJ2-3 NA few TRBV11-2 CASSLGWAGGTDTQYF TGTGCCAGCAGCTTAGGTTGGGCAGGGGGCACAGATACGCAGTATTTT
TRBJ1-5 NA few TRBV6-5 CASSPNRASQPQHF TGTGCCAGCAGTCCAAACAGGGCGAGCCAGCCCCAGCATTTT
TRBJ2-2 NA NA TRBV13 CASSQRTGELFF TGTGCCAGCAGCCAGCGGACCGGGGAGCTGTTTTTT
TRBJ1-2 NA once TRBV7-2 CASSSPRETNYGYTF TGTGCCAGCAGCTCCCCTCGAGAAACTAACTATGGCTACACCTTC
TRBJ1-2 TRBD1 NA TRBV18 CASSPGQGDGYTF TGTGCCAGCTCACCAGGACAGGGGGACGGCTACACCTTC
TRBJ1-1 TRBD1 NA TRBV18 CASSPFQGENTEAFF TGTGCCAGCTCACCTTTTCAGGGGGAGAACACTGAAGCTTTCTTT
TRBJ2-3 NA NA TRBV3-1/TRBV3-2 CASSQVRGADTQYF TGTGCCAGCAGCCAAGTGCGGGGAGCAGATACGCAGTATTTT
TRBJ2-5 NA NA TRBV27 CASSLIGLEETQYF TGTGCCAGCAGTTTAATCGGTTTGGAAGAGACCCAGTACTTC
TRBJ1-1 NA NA TRBV6-5 CASSPQGEGTEAFF TGTGCCAGCAGTCCACAGGGAGAGGGGACTGAAGCTTTCTTT
TRBJ1-3 NA NA TRBV18 CASSLARAGTGNTIYF TGTGCCAGCTCCCTTGCGCGGGCTGGTACCGGAAACACCATATATTTT
TRBJ1-5 TRBD1 NA TRBV7-8 CASSLRDRARGQPQHF TGTGCCAGCAGCTTAAGGGACAGGGCTCGAGGGCAGCCCCAGCATTTT
TRBJ1-1 NA NA TRBV5-1 CASSTSWRVDTEAFF TGTGCCAGCAGCACCTCGTGGAGGGTAGACACTGAAGCTTTCTTT
TRBJ1-4 NA NA TRBV7-9 CASSGRGVWSNEKLFF TGTGCCAGCAGCGGCAGGGGAGTGTGGTCTAATGAAAAACTGTTTTTT
TRBJ2-5 NA NA TRBV24-1 CATSDPGTLQETQYF TGTGCCACCAGTGATCCAGGGACACTTCAAGAGACCCAGTACTTC
TRBJ1-6 NA NA TRBV7-2 CASSSSGTRSNSPLHF TGTGCCAGCAGCTCCTCCGGGACACGGTCTAATTCACCCCTCCACTTT
TRBJ2-3 NA NA TRBV18 CASSPELAEGDTQYF TGTGCCAGCTCACCAGAACTAGCCGAAGGTGATACGCAGTATTTT
TRBJ2-1 NA NA TRBV14 CASSQDLGGNEQFF TGTGCCAGCAGCCAAGATCTAGGGGGCAATGAGCAGTTCTTC
TRBJ1-6 TRBD1 NA TRBV5-4 CASSSPITGANSPLHF TGTGCCAGCAGCTCCCCTATCACAGGGGCGAATTCACCCCTCCACTTT
TRBJ2-2 NA NA TRBV27 CASSSSERINTGELFF TGTGCCAGCAGTTCATCGGAGAGAATAAACACCGGGGAGCTGTTTTTT
TRBJ2-5 NA NA TRBV6-2/TRBV6-3 CASSPERATETQYF TGTGCCAGCAGTCCCGAAAGAGCGACAGAGACCCAGTACTTC
TRBJ1-2 NA NA TRBV6-5 CASSFSPAGYYGYTF TGTGCCAGCAGTTTCTCCCCCGCGGGATACTATGGCTACACCTTC
TRBJ1-1 TRBD1 NA TRBV6-5 CASSHNRGRETEAFF TGTGCCAGCAGCCACAACAGGGGGCGGGAGACTGAAGCTTTCTTT
TRBJ1-3 NA NA TRBV5-6 CASSLGDLRSGNTIYF TGTGCCAGCAGCCTAGGGGATCTGAGGTCTGGAAACACCATATATTTT
TRBJ2-1 TRBD1 NA TRBV3-1/TRBV3-2 CASRRGQQNYNEQFF TGTGCCAGCAGACGGGGACAGCAAAACTACAATGAGCAGTTCTTC
TRBJ1-2 TRBD1 few TRBV12-3/TRBV12-4 CASRGQGDYGYTF TGTGCCAGCAGGGGACAGGGAGACTATGGCTACACCTTC
TRBJ1-2 TRBD1 many TRBV5-4 CASSLGGGQGISGYTF TGTGCCAGCAGCTTGGGGGGAGGACAGGGTATCTCTGGCTACACCTTC
TRBJ1-2 TRBD1 NA TRBV19 CASSARQGKTEGYTF TGTGCCAGTAGTGCTCGACAGGGAAAGACGGAGGGCTACACCTTC
TRBJ2-2 NA NA TRBV11-3 CASSPSGTTGELFF TGTGCCAGCAGCCCCAGCGGGACAACCGGGGAGCTGTTTTTT
TRBJ2-1 NA NA TRBV28 CASSPGGYNEQFF TGTGCCAGCAGTCCCGGCGGTTACAATGAGCAGTTCTTC
TRBJ2-1 NA NA TRBV12-3/TRBV12-4 CASSSTGYNEQFF TGTGCCAGCAGTTCCACCGGCTACAATGAGCAGTTCTTC
TRBJ2-1 NA few TRBV19 CASSIDRGYNEQFF TGTGCCAGTAGTATAGACAGGGGTTACAATGAGCAGTTCTTC
TRBJ2-1 TRBD1 NA TRBV20-1 CSASGRTGGRPNEQFF TGCAGTGCTAGTGGTAGAACAGGGGGCCGGCCGAATGAGCAGTTCTTC
TRBJ1-2 TRBD1 NA TRBV24-1 CATSGDRGKYGYTF TGTGCCACCAGTGGGGACAGGGGAAAGTATGGCTACACCTTC
TRBJ1-1 TRBD1 NA TRBV13 CASSPRQGNTEAFF TGTGCCAGCAGCCCGCGACAGGGTAACACTGAAGCTTTCTTT
TRBJ2-5 NA NA TRBV7-9 CASSFLVEVETQYF TGTGCCAGCAGCTTCTTGGTGGAGGTGGAGACCCAGTACTTC
TRBJ2-2 TRBD2 NA TRBV5-5 CASSSTSGRAPGELFF TGTGCCAGCAGCTCGACTAGCGGGAGGGCCCCCGGGGAGCTGTTTTTT
TRBJ1-4 NA NA TRBV19 CASSIDATVATNEKLFF TGTGCCAGTAGTATAGACGCGACAGTTGCAACTAATGAAAAACTGTTTTTT
TRBJ2-3 TRBD2 NA TRBV6-4 CASSGTSGGPTDTQYF TGTGCCAGCAGCGGGACTAGCGGGGGGCCAACAGATACGCAGTATTTT
TRBJ2-5 NA many TRBV7-9 CASSLAAQETQYF TGTGCCAGCAGCTTAGCAGCACAAGAGACCCAGTACTTC
TRBJ1-2 TRBD1 NA TRBV6-1 CASSSQGERDGYTF TGTGCCAGCAGTTCCCAGGGGGAGCGGGATGGCTACACCTTC
TRBJ2-4 NA NA TRBV6-5 CASSTSPSKIQYF TGTGCCAGCAGTACGAGCCCCTCTAAGATTCAGTACTTC
TRBJ1-2 TRBD1 NA TRBV5-6 CASSHSGQGTGYTF TGTGCCAGCAGCCACTCCGGACAGGGCACGGGCTACACCTTC
TRBJ1-2 TRBD1 once TRBV6-6 CASSYQSTGGYGYTF TGTGCCAGCAGTTACCAGAGTACAGGGGGGTATGGCTACACCTTC
TRBJ2-2 TRBD2 NA TRBV30 CAGGGRTQAGTGELFF TGTGCCGGGGGGGGGAGGACCCAGGCGGGCACCGGGGAGCTGTTTTTT
TRBJ2-3 TRBD2 NA TRBV3-1/TRBV3-2 CASSQVQRGGPDTQYF TGTGCCAGCAGCCAAGTACAGCGGGGGGGACCAGATACGCAGTATTTT
TRBJ2-2 TRBD1 NA TRBV19 CASSTPGQGVGELFF TGTGCCAGTAGTACCCCGGGACAGGGGGTCGGGGAGCTGTTTTTT
TRBJ1-5 TRBD1 NA TRBV19 CASSIDGRGSNQPQHF TGTGCCAGTAGTATAGATGGCAGGGGGAGCAATCAGCCCCAGCATTTT
TRBJ1-2 NA few TRBV12-3/TRBV12-4 CASANALEGYTF TGTGCCAGCGCAAATGCCCTGGAGGGCTACACCTTC
TRBJ1-5 NA few TRBV7-3 CASSQGGPQHF TGTGCCAGCAGCCAGGGAGGACCCCAGCATTTT
TRBJ1-2 NA NA TRBV14 CASSQDRVVGYTF TGTGCCAGCAGCCAAGATCGGGTGGTGGGCTACACCTTC
TRBJ1-6 NA NA TRBV5-5 CASSLVAFAEDLHF TGTGCCAGCAGCTTGGTGGCCTTTGCCGAGGACCTCCACTTT
TRBJ2-6 TRBD2 NA TRBV29-1 CSVERDVDSGANVLTF TGCAGCGTGGAGCGGGACGTAGACTCTGGGGCCAACGTCCTGACTTTC
TRBJ1-4 TRBD1 NA TRBV27 CASTRQGSSEKLFF TGTGCCAGCACCCGACAGGGAAGTAGTGAAAAACTGTTTTTT